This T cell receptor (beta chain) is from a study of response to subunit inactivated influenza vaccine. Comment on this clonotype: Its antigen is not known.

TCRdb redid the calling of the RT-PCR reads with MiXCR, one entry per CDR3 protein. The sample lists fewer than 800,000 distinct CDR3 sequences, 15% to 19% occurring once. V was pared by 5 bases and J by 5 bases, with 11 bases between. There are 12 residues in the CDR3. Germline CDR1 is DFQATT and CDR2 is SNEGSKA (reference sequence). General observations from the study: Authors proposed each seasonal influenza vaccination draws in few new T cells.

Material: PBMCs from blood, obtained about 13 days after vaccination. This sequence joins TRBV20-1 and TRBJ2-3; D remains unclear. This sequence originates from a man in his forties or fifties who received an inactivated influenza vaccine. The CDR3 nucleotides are TGCAGTGCTTCTCGATTGGGAGATACGCAGTATTTT. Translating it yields CSASRLGDTQYF.